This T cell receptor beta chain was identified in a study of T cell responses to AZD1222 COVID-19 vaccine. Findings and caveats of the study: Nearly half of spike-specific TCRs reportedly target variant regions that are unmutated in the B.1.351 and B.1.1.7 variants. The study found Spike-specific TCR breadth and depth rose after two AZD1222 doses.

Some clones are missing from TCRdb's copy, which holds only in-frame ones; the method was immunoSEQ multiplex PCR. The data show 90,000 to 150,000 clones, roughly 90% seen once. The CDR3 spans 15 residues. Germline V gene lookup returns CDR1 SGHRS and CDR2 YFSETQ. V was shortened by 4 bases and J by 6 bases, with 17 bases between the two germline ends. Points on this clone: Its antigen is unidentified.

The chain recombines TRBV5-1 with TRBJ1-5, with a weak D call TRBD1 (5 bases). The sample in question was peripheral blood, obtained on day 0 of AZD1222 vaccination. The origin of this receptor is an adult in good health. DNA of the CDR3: TGCGCCAGCAGCCTGGGGGTGACGGGGACTCAGCCCCAGCATTTT. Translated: CASSLGVTGTQPQHF.